The TCR beta chain under discussion was sequenced for a study of shared T cell receptors in the human thymus. V dropped 4 bases and J dropped 3 bases, with 10 bases sitting between them. This CDR3 is built from 13 residues. Per the germline V gene, CDR1 is KGHSH and CDR2 is LQKENI. Method: immunoSEQ multiplex PCR; TCRdb's copy keeps in-frame clones and lacks some. The data show some 720,000 clones, 88% seen once. This sample also belongs to another study, concerning human thymus T cells. As that report states: Having corrective surgery for congenital heart defects, healthy Finnish infants were the ones who donated. During corrective heart surgery, resections were taken, and the thymus tissue came from them. There appeared to be biased usage of V and J genes in thymic and blood repertoires. As related research reported, thymic repertoires overlapped highly among unrelated individuals.

The receptor was derived from a boy under two years old with a congenital heart defect. Sequenced input: thymocytes. The chain employs TRBV18 and TRBJ2-7; a weak D match, TRBD1 (6 bases). CDR3 coding DNA: TGTGCCAGCTCACATGGGGGCCTCTACGAGCAGTACTTC. Translated, it gives CASSHGGLYEQYF.